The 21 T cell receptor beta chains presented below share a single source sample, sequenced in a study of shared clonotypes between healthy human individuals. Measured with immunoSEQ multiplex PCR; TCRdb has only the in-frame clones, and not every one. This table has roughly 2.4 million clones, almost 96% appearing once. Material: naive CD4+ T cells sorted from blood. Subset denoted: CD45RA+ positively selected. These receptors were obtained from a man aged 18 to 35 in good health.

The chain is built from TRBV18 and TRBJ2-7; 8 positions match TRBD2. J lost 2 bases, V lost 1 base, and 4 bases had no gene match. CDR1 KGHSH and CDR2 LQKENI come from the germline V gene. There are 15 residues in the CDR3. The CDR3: CASSPRSGNAYEQYF. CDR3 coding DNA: TGTGCCAGCTCACCACGTAGCGGGAATGCCTACGAGCAGTACTTC. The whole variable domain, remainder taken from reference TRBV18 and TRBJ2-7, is NAGVMQNPRHLVRRRGQEARLRCSPMKGHSHVYWYRQLPEEGLKFMVYLQKENIIDESGMPKERFSAEFPKEGPSILRIQQVVRGDSAAYFCASSPRSGNAYEQYFGPGTRLTVT.

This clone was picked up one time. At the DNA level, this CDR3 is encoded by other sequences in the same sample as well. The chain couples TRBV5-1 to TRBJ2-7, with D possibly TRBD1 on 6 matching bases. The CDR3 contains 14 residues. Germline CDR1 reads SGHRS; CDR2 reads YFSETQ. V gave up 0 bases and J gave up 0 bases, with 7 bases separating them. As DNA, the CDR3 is TGCGCCAGCAGCTTGGCAGGGGACTCCTACGAGCAGTACTTC. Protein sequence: CASSLAGDSYEQYF.

The CDR3 DNA sequence: TGTGCCAGCAGCTTAGCCTATGAAGCAGATACGCAGTATTTT. It encodes CASSLAYEADTQYF. V usage is TRBV7-2 and J usage is TRBJ2-3; D uncertain. CDR3 length: 14 residues. Per the germline V gene, CDR1 is SGHTA and CDR2 is FQGNSA. Trimming removed 0 bases from V and 4 bases from J, with 8 bases in between.

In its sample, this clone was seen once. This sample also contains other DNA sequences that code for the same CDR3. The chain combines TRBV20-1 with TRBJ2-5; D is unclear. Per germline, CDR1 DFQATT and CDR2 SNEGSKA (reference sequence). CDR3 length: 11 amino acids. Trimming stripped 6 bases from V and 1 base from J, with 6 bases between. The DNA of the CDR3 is TGCAGTGCCAGACCCCAAGAGACCCAGTACTTC. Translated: CSARPQETQYF.

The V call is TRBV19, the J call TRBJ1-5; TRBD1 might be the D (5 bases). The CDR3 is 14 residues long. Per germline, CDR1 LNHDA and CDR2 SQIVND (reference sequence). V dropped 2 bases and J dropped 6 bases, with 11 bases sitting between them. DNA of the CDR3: TGTGCCAGTAGTATATCCCAGGGCCGTCAGCCCCAGCATTTT. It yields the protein CASSISQGRQPQHF.

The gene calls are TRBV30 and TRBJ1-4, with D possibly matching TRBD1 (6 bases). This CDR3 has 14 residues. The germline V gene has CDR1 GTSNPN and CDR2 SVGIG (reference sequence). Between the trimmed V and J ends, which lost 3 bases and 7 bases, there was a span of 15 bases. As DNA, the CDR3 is TGTGCCTGGAGGGTTGGGGGCTCGGGTGAAAAACTGTTTTTT. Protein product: CAWRVGGSGEKLFF.

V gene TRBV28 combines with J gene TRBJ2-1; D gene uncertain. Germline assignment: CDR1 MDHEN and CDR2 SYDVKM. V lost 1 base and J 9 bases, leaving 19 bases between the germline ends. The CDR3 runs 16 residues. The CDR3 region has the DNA TGTGCCAGCAGTTTATCCACACGAGGATCGCCGGGTGAGCAGTTCTTC. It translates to CASSLSTRGSPGEQFF.

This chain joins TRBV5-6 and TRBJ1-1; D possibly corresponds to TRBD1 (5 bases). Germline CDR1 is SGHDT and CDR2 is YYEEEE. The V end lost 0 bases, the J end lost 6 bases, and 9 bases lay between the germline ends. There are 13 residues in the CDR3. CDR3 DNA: TGTGCCAGCAGCTTGGCAGGGCAGCCTGAAGCTTTCTTT. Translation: CASSLAGQPEAFF.

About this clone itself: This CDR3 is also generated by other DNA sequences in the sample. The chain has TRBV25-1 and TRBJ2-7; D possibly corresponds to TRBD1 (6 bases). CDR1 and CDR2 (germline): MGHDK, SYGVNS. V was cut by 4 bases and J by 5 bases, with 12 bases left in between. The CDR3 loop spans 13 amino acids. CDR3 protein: CASSVTGTHEQYF. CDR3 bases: TGTGCCAGCAGTGTGACAGGTACCCACGAGCAGTACTTC.

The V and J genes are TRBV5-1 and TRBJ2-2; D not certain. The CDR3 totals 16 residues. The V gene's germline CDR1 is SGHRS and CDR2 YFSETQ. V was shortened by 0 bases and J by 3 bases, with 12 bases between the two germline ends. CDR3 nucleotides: TGCGCCAGCAGCTTGGGGGGATTCCGGCACACCGGGGAGCTGTTTTTT. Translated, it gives CASSLGGFRHTGELFF.

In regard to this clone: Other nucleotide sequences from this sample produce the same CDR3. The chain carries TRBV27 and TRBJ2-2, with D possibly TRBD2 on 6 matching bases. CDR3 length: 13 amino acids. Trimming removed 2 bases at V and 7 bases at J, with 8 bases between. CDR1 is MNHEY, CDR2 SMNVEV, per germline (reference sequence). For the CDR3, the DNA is TGTGCCAGCAGTTTAGGAGGGATCGGGGAGCTGTTTTTT. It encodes CASSLGGIGELFF.

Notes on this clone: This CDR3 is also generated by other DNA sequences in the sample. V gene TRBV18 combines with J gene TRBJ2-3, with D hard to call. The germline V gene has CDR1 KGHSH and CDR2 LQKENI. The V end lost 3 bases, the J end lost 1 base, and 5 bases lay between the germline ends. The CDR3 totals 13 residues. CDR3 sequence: CASSPMGTDTQYF. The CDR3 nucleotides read TGTGCCAGCTCACCTATGGGCACAGATACGCAGTATTTT.

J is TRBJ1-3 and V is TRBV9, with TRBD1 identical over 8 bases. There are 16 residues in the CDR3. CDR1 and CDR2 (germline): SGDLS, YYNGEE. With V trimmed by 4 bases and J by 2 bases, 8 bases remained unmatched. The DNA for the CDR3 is TGTGCCAGCAGCCCCCAGATGGACAGGGCTGGAAACACCATATATTTT. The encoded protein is CASSPQMDRAGNTIYF. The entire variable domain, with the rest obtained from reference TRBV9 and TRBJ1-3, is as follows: DSGVTQTPKHLITATGQRVTLRCSPRSGDLSVYWYQQSLDQGLQFLIQYYNGEERAKGNILERFSAQQFPDLHSELNLSSLELGDSALYFCASSPQMDRAGNTIYFGEGSWLTVV.

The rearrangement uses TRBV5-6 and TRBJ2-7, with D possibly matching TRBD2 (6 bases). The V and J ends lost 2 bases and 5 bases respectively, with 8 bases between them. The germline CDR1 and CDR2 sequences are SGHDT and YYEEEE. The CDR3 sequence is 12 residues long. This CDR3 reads CASSLTGDEQYF. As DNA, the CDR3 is TGTGCCAGCAGCTTAACGGGGGACGAGCAGTACTTC. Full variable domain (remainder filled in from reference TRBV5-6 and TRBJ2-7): DAGVTQSPTHLIKTRGQQVTLRCSPKSGHDTVSWYQQALGQGPQFIFQYYEEEERQRGNFPDRFSGHQFPNYSSELNVNALLLGDSALYLCASSLTGDEQYFGPGTRLTVT.

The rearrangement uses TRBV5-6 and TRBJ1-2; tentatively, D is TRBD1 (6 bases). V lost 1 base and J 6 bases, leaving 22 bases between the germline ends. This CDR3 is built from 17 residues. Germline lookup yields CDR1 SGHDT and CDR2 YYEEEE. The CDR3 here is CASSLNRGGGVANGYTF. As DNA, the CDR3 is TGTGCCAGCAGCTTGAACCGGGGAGGGGGTGTGGCAAATGGCTACACCTTC.

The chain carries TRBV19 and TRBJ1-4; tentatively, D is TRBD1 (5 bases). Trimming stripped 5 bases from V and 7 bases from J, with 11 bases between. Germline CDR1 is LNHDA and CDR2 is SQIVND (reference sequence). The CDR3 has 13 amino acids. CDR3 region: CASSPGRGEKLFF. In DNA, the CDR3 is TGTGCCAGTAGTCCAGGGAGAGGTGAAAAACTGTTTTTT.

The CDR3 DNA sequence: TGCGCCAGCAGCCCCGGGACAGGGGGCGGATCACCCCTCCACTTT. It translates to CASSPGTGGGSPLHF. The genes are TRBV5-1 and TRBJ1-6, with TRBD1 identical over 12 bases. J was trimmed by 10 bases and V by 4 bases; bases with no gene match: 6. The germline CDR1 and CDR2 sequences are SGHRS and YFSETQ. The CDR3 contains 15 residues.

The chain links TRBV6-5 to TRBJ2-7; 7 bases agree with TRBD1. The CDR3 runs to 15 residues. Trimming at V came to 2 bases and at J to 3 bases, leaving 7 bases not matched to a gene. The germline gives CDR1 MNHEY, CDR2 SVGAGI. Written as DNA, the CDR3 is TGTGCCAGCAGTTACGGACCGGGACAGCTCTACGAGCAGTACTTC. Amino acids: CASSYGPGQLYEQYF.

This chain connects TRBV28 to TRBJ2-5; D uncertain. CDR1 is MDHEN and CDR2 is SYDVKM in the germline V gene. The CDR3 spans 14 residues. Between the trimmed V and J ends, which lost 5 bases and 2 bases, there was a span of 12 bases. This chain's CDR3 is CASSPPYRQETQYF. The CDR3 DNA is TGTGCCAGCAGTCCCCCGTACCGGCAAGAGACCCAGTACTTC.

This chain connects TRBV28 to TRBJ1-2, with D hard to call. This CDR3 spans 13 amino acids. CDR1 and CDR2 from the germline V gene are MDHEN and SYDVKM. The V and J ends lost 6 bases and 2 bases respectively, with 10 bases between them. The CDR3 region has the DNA TGTGCCAGCAGACTAGACCAAAACTATGGCTACACCTTC. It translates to CASRLDQNYGYTF.

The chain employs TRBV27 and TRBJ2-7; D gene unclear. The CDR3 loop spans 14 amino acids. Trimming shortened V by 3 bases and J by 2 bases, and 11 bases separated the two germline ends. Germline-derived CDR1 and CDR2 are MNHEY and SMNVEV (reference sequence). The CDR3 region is CASSFLDGPYEQYF. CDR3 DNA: TGTGCCAGCAGTTTCCTGGACGGTCCCTACGAGCAGTACTTC.